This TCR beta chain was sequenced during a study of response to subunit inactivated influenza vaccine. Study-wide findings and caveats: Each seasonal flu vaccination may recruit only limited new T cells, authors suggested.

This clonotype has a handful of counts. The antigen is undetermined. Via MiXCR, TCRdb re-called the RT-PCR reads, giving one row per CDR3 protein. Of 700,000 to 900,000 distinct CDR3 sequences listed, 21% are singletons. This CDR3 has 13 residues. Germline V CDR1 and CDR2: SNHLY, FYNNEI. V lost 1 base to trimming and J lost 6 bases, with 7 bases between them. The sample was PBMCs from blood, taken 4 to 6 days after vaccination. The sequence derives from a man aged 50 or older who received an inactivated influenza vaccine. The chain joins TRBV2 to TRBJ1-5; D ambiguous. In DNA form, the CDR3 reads TGTGCCAGCAGTGAAGTAGGACTTCAGCCCCAGCATTTT. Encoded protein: CASSEVGLQPQHF.